The TCR beta chain described here comes from a study of spatial heterogeneity in lung cancer. Every TCR cDNA molecule bore a unique molecular identifier. Using its own MiXCR run on the 5' RACE reads, TCRdb lists one record per CDR3 protein. The sample yields about 27,000 distinct CDR3 sequences, just over 7% seen once. Study observations and caveats: Tracking of tumor mutation counts was seen in expanded intratumoral alpha and beta TCR counts.

The time point here: sample taken at primary tumor resection. A total of roughly 72 untreated early-stage non-small cell lung cancer patients served as donors. No cells were sorted before sequencing. The whole RNA sequenced was extracted from tumor, nontumor lung or frozen PBMC. For this clonotype: Its antigen is unknown.

The input for sequencing was lung tumor tissue, taken at surgery. The receptor was isolated from a male donor with early-stage non-small cell lung cancer.

The CDR3 protein is CASSLQPWDTEAFF. CDR3 DNA sequence: TGTGCCAGCAGCTTACAACCCTGGGACACTGAAGCTTTCTTT. The V and J genes are TRBV7-2 and TRBJ1-1, with D unresolved. The CDR3 sequence is 14 residues long. From germline, CDR1 is SGHTA and CDR2 FQGNSA. The V gene lost 2 bases and the J gene lost 3 bases, with 10 bases spanning the gap.